What follows are 25 T cell receptor beta chains derived from one specimen sequenced in a study of T cell responses to AZD1222 COVID-19 vaccine. TCRdb's copy holds only in-frame clones and misses some; the assay was immunoSEQ multiplex PCR. The sample carries 150,000 to 200,000 clones, 85% to 90% recorded once. The source material was peripheral blood, sampled on day 0 of AZD1222 vaccination. All receptors derive from an adult in good health.

A single count supports this clone. V is TRBV27 and J is TRBJ2-7; D gene uncertain. The germline V gene encodes CDR1 MNHEY and CDR2 SMNVEV (reference sequence). V was pared by 5 bases and J by 2 bases, with 13 bases between. The CDR3 runs 14 residues. The CDR3 nucleotides read TGTGCCAGCAGTCTCCGGACCGGTCCCTACGAGCAGTACTTC. Translation: CASSLRTGPYEQYF.

The chain has TRBV2 and TRBJ2-5; the D gene is possibly TRBD2 (6 bases). The V end was cut by 7 bases, the J end by 4 bases, with 16 bases between. Germline CDR1 and CDR2: SNHLY and FYNNEI. The CDR3 has 14 residues. The CDR3 DNA reads as TGTGCCAGCATGGTTGGAGGGGCAAGAGAGACCCAGTACTTC. Translation: CASMVGGARETQYF.

The chain links TRBV28 to TRBJ1-4, with unresolved D. Trimming pared 6 bases from V and 7 bases from J, leaving 15 bases between. Germline CDR1 and CDR2: MDHEN and SYDVKM. CDR3 length: 14 residues. The CDR3 reads CASSPARLSEKLFF. CDR3 in DNA: TGTGCCAGCAGCCCCGCAAGGCTGAGTGAAAAACTGTTTTTT.

The chain links TRBV3-1 (or the pseudogene TRBV3-2) to TRBJ1-1, with D tentatively TRBD1 (6 bases). This CDR3 is built from 18 residues. CDR1 and CDR2 from the germline V gene are LGHDT and YNNKEL (reference sequence). Trimming stripped 2 bases from V and 1 base from J, with 20 bases between. The CDR3 sequence is CASSQQKKGGPSNTEAFF. The CDR3 nucleotides are TGTGCCAGCAGCCAACAAAAGAAGGGGGGTCCTTCGAACACTGAAGCTTTCTTT.

The gene calls are TRBV5-4 and TRBJ2-5; D may correspond to TRBD1 or TRBD2 (6 bases each). V lost 4 bases to trimming and J lost 1 base, with 14 bases between them. This CDR3 region has 15 residues. Germline CDR1 SGHNT, CDR2 YYREEE (reference sequence). The CDR3, as DNA: TGTGCCAGCAGCGGGAGGACAGAACGCCAAGAGACCCAGTACTTC. Protein product: CASSGRTERQETQYF. Supplemented by reference TRBV5-4 and TRBJ2-5, the full variable domain reads ETGVTQSPTHLIKTRGQQVTLRCSSQSGHNTVSWYQQALGQGPQFIFQYYREEENGRGNFPPRFSGLQFPNYSSELNVNALELDDSALYLCASSGRTERQETQYFGPGTRLLVL.

This sequence joins TRBV21-1 and TRBJ2-1. TRBV21-1 is annotated as a pseudogene. The CDR3 covers 20 residues. The CDR3 nucleotides read TGTGCCAGCAGCAAAAATGAGCTTTCAAGCAGGGGGGGAACTTACAATGAGCAGTTCTTC. Encoded protein: CASSKNELSSRGGTYNEQFF.

This rearrangement joins TRBV19 to TRBJ2-7; no definite D call. The CDR3 spans 11 residues. The germline V gene encodes CDR1 LNHDA and CDR2 SQIVND (reference sequence). Trimming shortened V by 1 base and J by 8 bases, and 6 bases separated the two germline ends. Here the CDR3 reads CASSIGAQQYF. CDR3 DNA sequence: TGTGCCAGTAGTATAGGAGCGCAGCAGTACTTC.

The chain has TRBV5-6 and TRBJ2-1; 8 bases map to TRBD1. Per germline, CDR1 SGHDT and CDR2 YYEEEE. This CDR3 is built from 16 residues. J gave up 6 bases and V 5 bases, and 13 bases lay outside the gene matches. The CDR3 protein is CASRPKGQALSNEQFF. As DNA, the CDR3 is TGTGCCAGCAGACCCAAGGGACAGGCCCTCTCCAATGAGCAGTTCTTC. The whole variable domain, filled in from reference TRBV5-6 and TRBJ2-1, reads DAGVTQSPTHLIKTRGQQVTLRCSPKSGHDTVSWYQQALGQGPQFIFQYYEEEERQRGNFPDRFSGHQFPNYSSELNVNALLLGDSALYLCASRPKGQALSNEQFFGPGTRLTVL.

This clone has only a few counts. The V call is TRBV5-1, the J call TRBJ1-4; the match to TRBD1 covers 7 bases. V lost 1 base and J lost 11; bases outside the gene matches: 5. Germline V gene data show CDR1 as SGHRS and CDR2 as YFSETQ. The CDR3 length is 13 residues. The CDR3 DNA follows: TGCGCCAGCAGCTTGACAGGGGAAGGGAAACTGTTTTTT. Encoded protein: CASSLTGEGKLFF. The full variable domain, completed using reference TRBV5-1 and TRBJ1-4, is KAGVTQTPRYLIKTRGQQVTLSCSPISGHRSVSWYQQTPGQGLQFLFEYFSETQRNKGNFPGRFSGRQFSNSRSEMNVSTLELGDSALYLCASSLTGEGKLFFGSGTQLSVL.

V usage is TRBV7-2 and J usage is TRBJ1-1; D uncertain. The CDR3 covers 14 residues. V dropped 0 bases and J dropped 10 bases, with 15 bases sitting between them. Germline-derived CDR1 and CDR2 are SGHTA and FQGNSA. The CDR3 here is CASSLAKGKGVAFF. Here the CDR3 DNA reads TGTGCCAGCAGCTTAGCGAAGGGTAAAGGTGTAGCTTTCTTT.

The chain combines TRBV25-1 with TRBJ1-4; TRBD1 matches at 10 bases. Looked up from germline, CDR1 is MGHDK and CDR2 is SYGVNS. V lost 1 base to trimming and J lost 6 bases; unmatched junction nucleotides: 2. The CDR3 has 15 residues. DNA for the CDR3: TGTGCCAGCAGTGAATTGGACAGGGGGGATGAAAAACTGTTTTTT. It is translated as CASSELDRGDEKLFF.

The CDR3 DNA reads TGTGCCAGCAGTTCCGGGACTAGCGGGAGAACCGGGGAGCTGTTTTTT. This gives the protein CASSSGTSGRTGELFF. V usage is TRBV5-4 and J usage is TRBJ2-2; 14 bases match TRBD2. Looked up from germline, CDR1 is SGHNT and CDR2 is YYREEE (reference sequence). This CDR3 contains 16 residues. J gave up 5 bases and V 5 bases, and 5 bases lay outside the gene matches.

For the CDR3, the DNA is TGTGCCAGCAGCGCCAGGGATAGCGGGGTCACAGATACGCAGTATTTT. The encoded protein is CASSARDSGVTDTQYF. The chain has TRBV9 and TRBJ2-3, with 8 bases fitting TRBD2. Germline CDR1 SGDLS, CDR2 YYNGEE. The CDR3 loop spans 16 amino acids. V lost 3 bases and J lost 2; bases outside the gene matches: 8.

The chain carries TRBV15 and TRBJ1-1; perhaps TRBD1 as D (6 bases). There are 15 residues in the CDR3. The germline V gene has CDR1 LNHNV and CDR2 YYDKDF (reference sequence). Trimming took 3 bases from V and 5 from J, leaving 16 bases between them. CDR3 protein: CATSSPGGGGTEAFF. In DNA, the CDR3 is TGTGCCACCAGCAGTCCTGGAGGGGGGGGGACTGAAGCTTTCTTT. The full variable domain, rest sourced from reference TRBV15 and TRBJ1-1, is DAMVIQNPRYQVTQFGKPVTLSCSQTLNHNVMYWYQQKSSQAPKLLFHYYDKDFNNEADTPDNFQSRRPNTSFCFLDIRSPGLGDTAMYLCATSSPGGGGTEAFFGQGTRLTVV.

The V gene is TRBV6-2 or TRBV6-3, the J gene TRBJ2-1, with D maybe TRBD1 (5 bases). The V gene's germline CDR1 is MNHEY and CDR2 SVGEGT. The CDR3 consists of 15 residues. Trimming left V 5 bases short and J 12 bases short, with 23 bases between. This CDR3 is CASSAPPKGQMAQFF. The CDR3 DNA reads TGTGCCAGCAGTGCCCCCCCTAAGGGGCAGATGGCGCAGTTCTTC.

The gene calls are TRBV18 and TRBJ2-7; D is unclear. V was shortened by 0 bases and J by 2 bases, with 8 bases between the two germline ends. Germline V CDR1 and CDR2: KGHSH, LQKENI. The CDR3 loop spans 14 amino acids. The CDR3 nucleotides read TGTGCCAGCTCACCACCGGTCAAACCCTACGAGCAGTACTTC. Protein sequence: CASSPPVKPYEQYF.

The rearrangement uses TRBV3-1 (or the pseudogene TRBV3-2) and TRBJ1-1, with a weak D call TRBD1 (5 bases). Per the germline V gene, CDR1 is LGHDT and CDR2 is YNNKEL (reference sequence). The V end was cut by 0 bases, the J end by 3 bases, with 5 bases between. The CDR3 has 13 amino acids. The CDR3 DNA is TGTGCCAGCAGCCAAGAGGGGGACACTGAAGCTTTCTTT. It codes for CASSQEGDTEAFF.

This clone showed up just a few times. CDR3 protein: CASSLLRGYGNEQFF. The DNA of the CDR3 is TGTGCCAGCAGCTTACTCCGGGGGTACGGCAATGAGCAGTTCTTC. The gene calls are TRBV7-3 and TRBJ2-1, with TRBD2 as a possible D gene (6 bases). Per the germline V gene, CDR1 is SGHTA and CDR2 is FQGTGA. The CDR3 runs 15 residues. The V gene lost 2 bases and the J gene lost 6 bases, with 14 bases spanning the gap.

The sample holds one count of this clone. The V and J genes are TRBV3-1 (or the pseudogene TRBV3-2) and TRBJ1-1; unclear D gene. The CDR3 spans 13 residues. From germline, CDR1 is LGHDT and CDR2 YNNKEL (reference sequence). V lost 7 bases, J lost 0 bases, and 9 bases lay in between. The CDR3 region is CASTLPVNTEAFF. CDR3 nucleotides: TGTGCCAGCACCCTGCCGGTGAACACTGAAGCTTTCTTT.

V gene TRBV5-1 combines with J gene TRBJ2-2; D gene ambiguous. In germline, CDR1 is SGHRS, CDR2 YFSETQ. Trimming took 0 bases from V and 7 from J, leaving 7 bases between them. The CDR3 consists of 13 residues. In nucleotides, the CDR3 is TGCGCCAGCAGCTTGGAGGTGGTCGGGGAGCTGTTTTTT. Translated, it gives CASSLEVVGELFF.

The chain carries TRBV11-2 and TRBJ2-7; D is perhaps TRBD2 (7 bases). The CDR3 is made up of 15 amino acids. Germline V gene lookup returns CDR1 SGHAT and CDR2 FQNNGV. V lost 0 bases and J lost 6, with 15 bases in between. The CDR3 loop is CASSLDRGAIGEQYF. The DNA of the CDR3 is TGTGCCAGCAGCTTAGACCGGGGGGCCATCGGCGAGCAGTACTTC. Complete variable domain (other parts from reference TRBV11-2 and TRBJ2-7): EAGVAQSPRYKIIEKRQSVAFWCNPISGHATLYWYQQILGQGPKLLIQFQNNGVVDDSQLPKDRFSAERLKGVDSTLKIQPAKLEDSAVYLCASSLDRGAIGEQYFGPGTRLTVT.

The CDR3 spells CASSEPGPNEQFF. As DNA, the CDR3 is TGTGCCAGCAGTGAGCCCGGACCCAATGAGCAGTTCTTC. The chain carries TRBV25-1 and TRBJ2-1; D is ambiguous. Trimming shortened V by 3 bases and J by 6 bases, and 9 bases separated the two germline ends. The CDR3 consists of 13 residues. Germline V gives CDR1 MGHDK, CDR2 SYGVNS. Based on the CDR3 plus reference TRBV25-1 and TRBJ2-1, the full variable domain is EADIYQTPRYLVIGTGKKITLECSQTMGHDKMYWYQQDPGMELHLIHYSYGVNSTEKGDLSSESTVSRIRTEHFPLTLESARPSHTSQYLCASSEPGPNEQFFGPGTRLTVL.

V is TRBV7-2 and J is TRBJ1-5; D possibly corresponds to TRBD1 (6 bases). The CDR3 sequence is 15 residues long. The V gene's germline CDR1 is SGHTA and CDR2 FQGNSA. The ends were cut back, 6 bases at V and 0 bases at J, with 12 bases in the middle. This CDR3 is CASRVGQYSNQPQHF. The CDR3 nucleotides read TGTGCCAGCAGAGTTGGACAGTATAGCAATCAGCCCCAGCATTTT.

J is TRBJ1-1 and V is TRBV7-3; 7 nucleotides align to TRBD1. This CDR3 comprises 14 residues. Germline V CDR1 and CDR2: SGHTA, FQGTGA. V was pared by 2 bases and J by 4 bases, with 4 bases of the junction left unmatched. CDR3 residues: CASSLQGGGTEAFF. In nucleotides, the CDR3 is TGTGCCAGCAGCTTACAGGGGGGTGGCACTGAAGCTTTCTTT.

For the CDR3, the DNA is TGTGCCATCAGTGAGTCGATGGGGCCGAGCTCCTACGAGCAGTACTTC. Translating gives CAISESMGPSSYEQYF. This chain joins TRBV10-3 and TRBJ2-7; D is perhaps TRBD1 (5 bases). Germline V CDR1 and CDR2: ENHRY, SYGVKD. Trimming removed 0 bases at V and 0 bases at J, with 12 bases between. This CDR3 spans 16 amino acids.